Below, 10 T cell receptor beta chains from the same sample are listed, as sequenced in a study of sequential checkpoint blockade in melanoma. Noted treatment: randomized to nivolumab then ipilimumab (arm A) or the reverse (arm B). Libraries were prepared by immunoSEQ multiplex PCR; TCRdb keeps only in-frame clonotypes and omits some of them. The table includes 8,000 to 10,000 clones, 24% detected once. Sequenced material: tumor tissue (inferred from file names), taken from a patient given nivolumab and ipilimumab in sequence. The receptors were gathered from a human donor with melanoma.

This clone ranks as medium-sized. The chain links TRBV19 to TRBJ1-3; TRBD1 matches 7 bases. This CDR3 is 16 amino acids long. V shed 5 bases, J shed 0 bases, and the junction held 7 bases outside the gene matches. Germline V CDR1 and CDR2: LNHDA, SQIVND (reference sequence). CDR3 amino acids: CASSPRQGSSGNTIYF. For the CDR3, the DNA is TGTGCCAGTAGTCCGAGACAGGGATCCTCTGGAAACACCATATATTTT. The full variable domain, its missing parts supplied by reference TRBV19 and TRBJ1-3, is DGGITQSPKYLFRKEGQNVTLSCEQNLNHDAMYWYRQDPGQGLRLIYYSQIVNDFQKGDIAEGYSVSREKKESFPLTVTSAQKNPTAFYLCASSPRQGSSGNTIYFGEGSWLTVV.

The chain recombines TRBV18 with TRBJ1-2; D remains unclear. V was clipped by 0 bases and J by 6 bases, with 8 bases between them. CDR3 length: 13 residues. CDR1 and CDR2 from the germline V gene are KGHSH and LQKENI. DNA for the CDR3: TGTGCCAGCTCACCACCGGACGGAGATGGCTACACCTTC. Translated: CASSPPDGDGYTF.

The V call is TRBV19, the J call TRBJ1-3; D is ambiguous. Trimming cost V 3 bases and J 2 bases, with 14 bases left between them. Germline CDR1 reads LNHDA; CDR2 reads SQIVND (reference sequence). The CDR3 is 16 amino acids. DNA of the CDR3: TGTGCCAGTAGTATCCTCGGCAGTATGGCTGGAAACACCATATATTTT. This translates into CASSILGSMAGNTIYF.

This chain links TRBV18 with TRBJ2-5; possibly TRBD2 for D (6 bases). Germline values: CDR1 KGHSH, CDR2 LQKENI. This CDR3 spans 15 amino acids. Trimming removed 3 bases at V and 5 bases at J, with 16 bases between. The CDR3 spells CASSPGRGRDETQYF. The CDR3 bases are TGTGCCAGCTCACCCGGTCGTGGGCGGGACGAGACCCAGTACTTC.

The gene calls are TRBV29-1 and TRBJ1-1, with 7 positions matching TRBD1. Germline V gene sequence: CDR1 SQVTM, CDR2 ANQGSEA. J was trimmed by 3 bases and V by 7 bases; bases with no gene match: 17. The CDR3 sequence is 16 residues long. The CDR3 sequence: CSAAGTATSGYTEAFF. CDR3 DNA: TGCAGCGCCGCGGGGACAGCGACTTCCGGGTACACTGAAGCTTTCTTT.

The V gene is TRBV18, the J gene TRBJ2-2; D gene uncertain. CDR3 length equals 12 residues. Germline assignment: CDR1 KGHSH and CDR2 LQKENI. Trimming stripped 1 base from V and 4 bases from J, with 1 base between. The chain's CDR3 is CASSPLTGELFF. CDR3 bases: TGTGCCAGCTCACCACTCACCGGGGAGCTGTTTTTT. The full variable domain, rest sourced from reference TRBV18 and TRBJ2-2, is NAGVMQNPRHLVRRRGQEARLRCSPMKGHSHVYWYRQLPEEGLKFMVYLQKENIIDESGMPKERFSAEFPKEGPSILRIQQVVRGDSAAYFCASSPLTGELFFGEGSRLTVL.

Only a few counts were recorded for this clone. This chain links TRBV28 with TRBJ2-7, with 9 bases lining up with TRBD1. The germline V gene has CDR1 MDHEN and CDR2 SYDVKM. This CDR3 has 12 amino acids. The ends lost 10 bases at V and 5 bases at J; junction bases unmatched: 6. The CDR3 coding sequence is TGTGCCATCGAGGGACAGGGAAACGAGCAGTACTTC. Residues: CAIEGQGNEQYF.

A few counts support this clone. The gene calls are TRBV11-3 and TRBJ1-3; D is unclear. The V gene lost 1 base and the J gene lost 4 bases, with 8 bases spanning the gap. Germline CDR1 is SGHNT and CDR2 is YENEEA. This CDR3 region has 14 residues. CDR3 in DNA: TGTGCCAGCAGCTTAGTTCGGGCCGGAAACACCATATATTTT. Translating gives CASSLVRAGNTIYF. The full variable domain, completed using reference TRBV11-3 and TRBJ1-3, is EAGVVQSPRYKIIEKKQPVAFWCNPISGHNTLYWYLQNLGQGPELLIRYENEEAVDDSQLPKDRFSAERLKGVDSTLKIQPAELGDSAVYLCASSLVRAGNTIYFGEGSWLTVV.

V usage is TRBV28 and J usage is TRBJ1-2; 9 bases map to TRBD1. The CDR3 has 14 residues. The V gene's germline CDR1 is MDHEN and CDR2 SYDVKM. Trimming removed 7 bases from V and 8 bases from J; junction bases left unmatched: 11. Here the CDR3 DNA reads TGTGCCAGCAACGTACCTGGGACAGGGTACGGCTACACCTTC. Translated, it gives CASNVPGTGYGYTF.

The V gene is TRBV6-8, the J gene TRBJ2-7; 7 bases agree with TRBD1. This CDR3 contains 16 residues. Germline trimming cut 4 bases from V and 7 bases from J; bases unmatched to any gene: 16. From germline, CDR1 is MNHGY and CDR2 SAAAGT. CDR3 protein: CASSFFGTALGVEQYF. CDR3 coding DNA: TGTGCCAGCAGTTTCTTCGGGACAGCACTTGGAGTAGAGCAGTACTTC.